This T cell receptor (beta chain) was retrieved from a study of T cell responses to AZD1222 COVID-19 vaccine. This table comes from immunoSEQ multiplex PCR, and its TCRdb copy is limited to in-frame clones, with some not included. Of some 150,000 clones listed, more than 70% are singletons. Remarks on this clone: What it binds is not known.

Overall study findings and caveats: Spike-specific TCR depth and breadth grew after two AZD1222 doses. Sampling captured repertoires only after the peak T cell response.

This TCR came from an adult in good health. Here the sequenced sample was peripheral blood, taken on day 0 of AZD1222 vaccination.

CDR3 sequence (DNA): TGTGCCAGCAGCTCTCGACTAGCCGCCTACAATGAGCAGTTCTTC. Translation gives CASSSRLAAYNEQFF. The genes are TRBV11-2 and TRBJ2-1; 7 bases match TRBD2. This CDR3 has 15 amino acids. V was pared by 4 bases and J by 2 bases, with 5 bases of the junction left unmatched. The germline CDR1 and CDR2 sequences are SGHAT and FQNNGV.